What follows is one T cell receptor (beta chain) and its context. This CDR3 has 13 amino acids. Germline trimming cut 7 bases from V and 7 bases from J; bases unmatched to any gene: 10. Germline lookup yields CDR1 SQVTM and CDR2 ANQGSEA. This table comes from immunoSEQ multiplex PCR, and its TCRdb copy is limited to in-frame clones, with some not included. The sample comprises nearly 350,000 clones, 91% of which are singletons, and around 3.3% rests with the top ten. This sample was included in a study of blood T cell repertoires in COVID-19. This clonotype was sampled from a woman between 18 and 29 years old who had recovered from COVID-19. The rearrangement uses TRBV29-1 and TRBJ1-5; 7 bases are a match to TRBD1. The specimen sequenced was peripheral blood. The CDR3 spells CSARTGDGQPQHF. The DNA for the CDR3 is TGCAGCGCCCGAACAGGGGATGGACAGCCCCAGCATTTT.